These T cell receptor beta chains were read from a single sample in a study of cytomegalovirus exposure and HLA in healthy donors. The protocol was immunoSEQ multiplex PCR, while the TCRdb copy is restricted to in-frame clones and leaves out a portion. The table has about 120,000 clones, roughly 83% seen once. Material: PBMCs. The receptors originated from a man aged 30 to 45 in good health and CMV-seropositive. The CDR3 runs from the conserved cysteine through the conserved F or W. The D gene is left open where the match is weak. The size of a clone is reported for some rows only, either as once, few or many, or as a class for expanded clones.

D,J,V,size,DNA,CDR3
NA,TRBJ2-2,TRBV4-1,NA,TGCGCCAGCAGCCCAGGAGGTCTTGACACCGGGGAGCTGTTTTTT,CASSPGGLDTGELFF
TRBD2,TRBJ2-1,TRBV6-1,NA,TGTGCCAGCAGTTATTCTAGCGGGGCGAGGGAGTTCTTC,CASSYSSGAREFF
TRBD1,TRBJ1-1,TRBV6-5,NA,TGTGCCAGCAGCCACAGGGGAGAGGGTACTGAAGCTTTCTTT,CASSHRGEGTEAFF
NA,TRBJ2-3,TRBV15,NA,TGTGCCACCAGCAGAATACTAGCAGATACGCAGTATTTT,CATSRILADTQYF
NA,TRBJ2-3,TRBV29-1,NA,TGCAGCGTTGAACTAGCAACAGATACGCAGTATTTT,CSVELATDTQYF
TRBD1,TRBJ2-7,TRBV27,NA,TGTGCCAGCAGGATAAACAGGGGTGGCTACGAGCAGTACTTC,CASRINRGGYEQYF
TRBD2,TRBJ2-3,TRBV7-9,NA,TGTGCCAGCAGCTCTAGCGGGGGAATTTCGGATACGCAGTATTTT,CASSSSGGISDTQYF
TRBD1,TRBJ1-6,TRBV19,NA,TGTGCCAGTAACAACAGGGGGAGTTCACCCCTCCACTTT,CASNNRGSSPLHF
TRBD1,TRBJ1-2,TRBV27,few,TGTGCCAGCAGTTACGCAGGGGGCGCCTATGGCTACACCTTC,CASSYAGGAYGYTF
NA,TRBJ2-3,TRBV27,NA,TGTGCCAGCAGTTTAATCGGCAGGATCGGCGCAGATACGCAGTATTTT,CASSLIGRIGADTQYF
NA,TRBJ2-1,TRBV11-1,NA,TGTGCCAGCAGAACCAGAGGGGGGGGCGATGAGCAGTTCTTC,CASRTRGGGDEQFF
NA,TRBJ2-1,TRBV5-1,NA,TGCGCCAGCAGCTTGGGCGGGGAGCAGTTCTTC,CASSLGGEQFF
NA,TRBJ2-1,TRBV4-1,NA,TGCGCCAGCAGCCAAGTCTATAACAATGAGCAGTTCTTC,CASSQVYNNEQFF
TRBD2,TRBJ2-1,TRBV5-6,NA,TGTGCCAGCAGCTTAGCGGGGGCATACAATGAGCAGTTCTTC,CASSLAGAYNEQFF
NA,TRBJ2-7,TRBV30,NA,TGTGCCTGGAGTGTGCCAGGTTTCTCCTACGAGCAGTACTTC,CAWSVPGFSYEQYF
TRBD1,TRBJ1-1,TRBV7-9,NA,TGTGCCAGCAGCTTAGTACAGGGGGTGGCTGAAGCTTTCTTT,CASSLVQGVAEAFF
NA,TRBJ2-7,TRBV7-2,NA,TGTGCCAGCAGCTTAGATAATCTTTACGAGCAGTACTTC,CASSLDNLYEQYF
NA,TRBJ2-7,TRBV7-9,NA,TGTGCCAGCAGCGCCGTCGGGCGGGCAAGGTACGAGCAGTACTTC,CASSAVGRARYEQYF
NA,TRBJ2-7,TRBV5-5,few,TGTGCCAGCCGGGTTGGAGGGCTGAGAGTTGGGGAGCAGTACTTC,CASRVGGLRVGEQYF
NA,TRBJ1-2,TRBV7-3,few,TGTGCCAGCAGCCCGCAGACTTACACGGAGGGCTACACCTTC,CASSPQTYTEGYTF
TRBD2,TRBJ2-3,TRBV9,NA,TGTGCCAGCAGCGTGGGGACTAGCGGGGGTTTCACAGATACGCAGTATTTT,CASSVGTSGGFTDTQYF
NA,TRBJ2-7,TRBV19,NA,TGTGCCAGTAGTATGCGGGACAGAGACGACGAGCAGTACTTC,CASSMRDRDDEQYF